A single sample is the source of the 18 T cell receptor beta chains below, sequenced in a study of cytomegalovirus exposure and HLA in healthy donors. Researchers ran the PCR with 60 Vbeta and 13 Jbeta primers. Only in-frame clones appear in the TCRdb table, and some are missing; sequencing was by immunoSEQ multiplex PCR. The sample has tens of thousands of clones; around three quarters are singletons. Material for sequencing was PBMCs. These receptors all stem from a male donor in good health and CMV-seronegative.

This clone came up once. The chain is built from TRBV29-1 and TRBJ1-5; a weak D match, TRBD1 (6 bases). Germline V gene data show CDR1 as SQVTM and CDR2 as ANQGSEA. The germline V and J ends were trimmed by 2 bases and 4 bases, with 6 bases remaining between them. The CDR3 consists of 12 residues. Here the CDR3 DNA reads TGCAGCGTTGAAACAGGGAATCAGCCCCAGCATTTT. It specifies CSVETGNQPQHF.

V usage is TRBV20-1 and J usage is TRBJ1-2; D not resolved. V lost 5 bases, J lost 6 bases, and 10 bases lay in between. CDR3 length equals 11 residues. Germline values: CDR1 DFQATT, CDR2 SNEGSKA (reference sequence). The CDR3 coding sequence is TGCAGTGCTGGCTCGCATAATGGCTACACCTTC. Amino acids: CSAGSHNGYTF.

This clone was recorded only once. In DNA, the CDR3 is TGTGCCTCGGCGGCGGGGCGGCAGGGTGAAAAACTGTTTTTT. This sequence encodes CASAAGRQGEKLFF. This sequence joins TRBV15 and TRBJ1-4; D perhaps matches TRBD1 (5 bases). CDR1 and CDR2 (germline): LNHNV, YYDKDF (reference sequence). CDR3 size: 14 residues. V was pared by 11 bases and J by 7 bases, with 20 bases between. Full variable domain (missing parts from reference TRBV15 and TRBJ1-4): DAMVIQNPRYQVTQFGKPVTLSCSQTLNHNVMYWYQQKSSQAPKLLFHYYDKDFNNEADTPDNFQSRRPNTSFCFLDIRSPGLGDTAMYLCASAAGRQGEKLFFGSGTQLSVL.

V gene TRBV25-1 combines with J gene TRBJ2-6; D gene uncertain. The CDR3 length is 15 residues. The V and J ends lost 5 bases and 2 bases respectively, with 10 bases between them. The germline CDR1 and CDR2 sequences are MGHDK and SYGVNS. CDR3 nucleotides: TGTGCCAGCAGTTTTTCAGTTCCTGGGGCCAACGTCCTGACTTTC. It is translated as CASSFSVPGANVLTF.

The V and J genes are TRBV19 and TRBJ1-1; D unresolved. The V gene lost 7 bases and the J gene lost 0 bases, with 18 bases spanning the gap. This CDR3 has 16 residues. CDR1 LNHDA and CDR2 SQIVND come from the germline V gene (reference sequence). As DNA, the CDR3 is TGTGCCAGTAAAGCCGCCTTAGAACGGGTGAACACTGAAGCTTTCTTT. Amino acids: CASKAALERVNTEAFF.

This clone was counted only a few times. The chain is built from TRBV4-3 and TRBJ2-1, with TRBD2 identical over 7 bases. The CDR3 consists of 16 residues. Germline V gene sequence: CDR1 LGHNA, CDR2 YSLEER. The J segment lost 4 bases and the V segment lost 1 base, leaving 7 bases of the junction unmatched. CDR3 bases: TGCGCCAGCAGCCAAGGTTTGCGGGGGACTTACAATGAGCAGTTCTTC. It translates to CASSQGLRGTYNEQFF.

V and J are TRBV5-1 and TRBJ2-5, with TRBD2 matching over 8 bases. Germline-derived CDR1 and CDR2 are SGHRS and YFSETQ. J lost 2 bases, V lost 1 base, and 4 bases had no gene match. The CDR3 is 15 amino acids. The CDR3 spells CASSLRGGLQETQYF. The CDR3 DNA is TGCGCCAGCAGCTTGCGGGGGGGCCTGCAAGAGACCCAGTACTTC.

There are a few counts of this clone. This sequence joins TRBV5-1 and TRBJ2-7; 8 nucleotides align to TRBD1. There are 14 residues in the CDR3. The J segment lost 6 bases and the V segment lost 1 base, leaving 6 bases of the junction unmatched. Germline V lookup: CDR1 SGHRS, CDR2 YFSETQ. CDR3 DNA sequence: TGCGCCAGCAGCTTGTCGGACAGGGAAGGCGAGCAGTACTTC. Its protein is CASSLSDREGEQYF.

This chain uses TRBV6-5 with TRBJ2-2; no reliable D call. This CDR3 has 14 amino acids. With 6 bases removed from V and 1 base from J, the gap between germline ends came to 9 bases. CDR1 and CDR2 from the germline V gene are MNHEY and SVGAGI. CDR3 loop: CASRRRQNTGELFF. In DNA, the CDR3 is TGTGCCAGCAGGAGACGACAGAACACCGGGGAGCTGTTTTTT.

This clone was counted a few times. The CDR3 region is CASSIPRGLNIQYF. As DNA, the CDR3 is TGTGCCAGTAGTATCCCCCGGGGACTGAACATTCAGTACTTC. This sequence joins TRBV19 and TRBJ2-4; tentative D call: TRBD2 (6 bases). Per germline, CDR1 LNHDA and CDR2 SQIVND (reference sequence). There are 14 residues in the CDR3. V was clipped by 3 bases and J by 7 bases, with 13 bases between them.

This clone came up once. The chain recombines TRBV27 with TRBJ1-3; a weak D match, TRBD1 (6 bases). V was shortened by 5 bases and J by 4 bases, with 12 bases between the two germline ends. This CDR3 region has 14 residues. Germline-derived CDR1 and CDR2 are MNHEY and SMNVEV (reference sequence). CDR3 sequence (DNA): TGTGCCAGCAGTCCCACAGGGTCCGGAAACACCATATATTTT. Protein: CASSPTGSGNTIYF.

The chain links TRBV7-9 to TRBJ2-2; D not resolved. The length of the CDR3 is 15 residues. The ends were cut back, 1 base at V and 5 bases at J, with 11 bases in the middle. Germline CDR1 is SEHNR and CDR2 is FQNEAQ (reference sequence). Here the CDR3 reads CASSLDMSWTGELFF. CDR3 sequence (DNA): TGTGCCAGCAGCTTAGATATGAGTTGGACCGGGGAGCTGTTTTTT. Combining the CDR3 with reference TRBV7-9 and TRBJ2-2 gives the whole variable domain DTGVSQNPRHKITKRGQNVTFRCDPISEHNRLYWYRQTLGQGPEFLTYFQNEAQLEKSRLLSDRFSAERPKGSFSTLEIQRTEQGDSAMYLCASSLDMSWTGELFFGEGSRLTVL.

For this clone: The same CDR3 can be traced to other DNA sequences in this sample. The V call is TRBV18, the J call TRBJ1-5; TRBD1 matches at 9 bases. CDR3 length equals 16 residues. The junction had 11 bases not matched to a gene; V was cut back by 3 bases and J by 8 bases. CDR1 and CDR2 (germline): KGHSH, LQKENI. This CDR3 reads CASSPRTGQGEEPQHF. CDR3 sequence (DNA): TGTGCCAGCTCACCCCGTACGGGACAGGGAGAGGAGCCCCAGCATTTT.

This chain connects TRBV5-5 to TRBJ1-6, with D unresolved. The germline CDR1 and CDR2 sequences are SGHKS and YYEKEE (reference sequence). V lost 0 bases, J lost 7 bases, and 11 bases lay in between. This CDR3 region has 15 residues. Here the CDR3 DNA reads TGTGCCAGCAGCTTGGTCACCAGAAGAAATTCACCCCTCCACTTT. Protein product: CASSLVTRRNSPLHF.

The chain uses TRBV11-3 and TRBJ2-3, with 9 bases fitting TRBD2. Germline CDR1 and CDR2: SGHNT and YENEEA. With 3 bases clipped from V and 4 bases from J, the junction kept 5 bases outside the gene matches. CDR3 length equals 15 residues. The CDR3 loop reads CASSLGGGDSDTQYF. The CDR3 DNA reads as TGTGCCAGCAGCTTGGGCGGGGGGGATTCAGATACGCAGTATTTT. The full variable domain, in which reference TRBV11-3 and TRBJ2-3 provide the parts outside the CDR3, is EAGVVQSPRYKIIEKKQPVAFWCNPISGHNTLYWYLQNLGQGPELLIRYENEEAVDDSQLPKDRFSAERLKGVDSTLKIQPAELGDSAVYLCASSLGGGDSDTQYFGPGTRLTVL.

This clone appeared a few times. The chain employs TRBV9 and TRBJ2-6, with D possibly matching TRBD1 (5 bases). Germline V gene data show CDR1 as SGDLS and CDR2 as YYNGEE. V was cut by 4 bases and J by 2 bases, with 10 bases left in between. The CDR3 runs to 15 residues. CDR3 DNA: TGTGCCAGCAGCTATAAAGGGGCTGGGGCCAACGTCCTGACTTTC. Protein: CASSYKGAGANVLTF. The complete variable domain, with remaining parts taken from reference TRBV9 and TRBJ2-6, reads DSGVTQTPKHLITATGQRVTLRCSPRSGDLSVYWYQQSLDQGLQFLIQYYNGEERAKGNILERFSAQQFPDLHSELNLSSLELGDSALYFCASSYKGAGANVLTFGAGSRLTVL.

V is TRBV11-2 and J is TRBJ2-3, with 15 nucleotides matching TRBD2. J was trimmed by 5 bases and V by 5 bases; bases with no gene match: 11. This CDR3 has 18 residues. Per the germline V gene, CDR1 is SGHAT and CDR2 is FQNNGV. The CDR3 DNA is TGTGCCAGCAGCGTCCGGCCGGGACTAGCGGGAGGTGTAGATACGCAGTATTTT. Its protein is CASSVRPGLAGGVDTQYF.

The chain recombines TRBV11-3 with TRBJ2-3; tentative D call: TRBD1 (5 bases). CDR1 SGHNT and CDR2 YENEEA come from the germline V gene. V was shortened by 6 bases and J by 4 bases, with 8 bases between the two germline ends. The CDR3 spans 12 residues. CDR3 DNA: TGTGCCAGCAGTGCAGGGTCAGATACGCAGTATTTT. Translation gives CASSAGSDTQYF.